What follows are 14 T cell receptor beta chains derived from one specimen sequenced in a study of spatial heterogeneity in lung cancer. TCRdb analysed the 5' RACE reads with MiXCR anew, one entry per CDR3 protein. The sample yields some 38,000 distinct CDR3 sequences, 7.5% seen once. The time point was: sample taken at primary tumor resection. The input material, whole RNA from tumor, nontumor lung or frozen PBMC, was sequenced unsorted. Sequenced material: PBMCs, taken at surgery. These receptors originate from a male donor with early-stage non-small cell lung cancer.

This clonotype was seen more than once but under ten times. The chain couples TRBV15 to TRBJ2-5; the D gene is possibly TRBD1 (7 bases). There are 14 residues in the CDR3. Trimming removed 5 bases from V and 6 bases from J, with 16 bases in between. Looked up from germline, CDR1 is LNHNV and CDR2 is YYDKDF (reference sequence). The CDR3 reads CATSAGGTVKTQYF. CDR3 in DNA: TGTGCCACCAGCGCAGGGGGGACAGTGAAGACCCAGTACTTC.

This clonotype was counted at least ten times. The V gene is TRBV7-9, the J gene TRBJ1-1; no clear D gene. V dropped 0 bases and J dropped 6 bases, with 8 bases sitting between them. Germline CDR1 reads SEHNR; CDR2 reads FQNEAQ (reference sequence). There are 13 residues in the CDR3. CDR3 DNA sequence: TGTGCCAGCAGCTTAGCAGGGCTGTCTGAAGCTTTCTTT. Translation gives CASSLAGLSEAFF.

There are a few counts of this clonotype. The CDR3 sequence: CASSLADGGPYNEQFF. CDR3 nucleotides: TGTGCCAGCAGCTTAGCGGACGGGGGCCCCTACAATGAGCAGTTCTTC. The chain combines TRBV7-9 with TRBJ2-1; D tentatively fits TRBD1 or TRBD2 (6 bases each). Trimming removed 0 bases from V and 2 bases from J, with 11 bases in between. Germline V gene data show CDR1 as SEHNR and CDR2 as FQNEAQ (reference sequence). The CDR3 is made up of 16 amino acids. Drawing the rest from reference TRBV7-9 and TRBJ2-1, the complete variable domain is DTGVSQNPRHKITKRGQNVTFRCDPISEHNRLYWYRQTLGQGPEFLTYFQNEAQLEKSRLLSDRFSAERPKGSFSTLEIQRTEQGDSAMYLCASSLADGGPYNEQFFGPGTRLTVL.

The chain has TRBV3-1 and TRBJ2-3; 12 bases map to TRBD2. The CDR3 has 15 residues. V shed 5 bases and J 2 bases; nucleotides not matched to a gene: 2. Germline V gene sequence: CDR1 LGHDT, CDR2 YNNKEL (reference sequence). CDR3 DNA: TGTGCCAGCAGCGGGACTAGCGGGCCCACAGATACGCAGTATTTT. This sequence encodes CASSGTSGPTDTQYF.

V usage is TRBV12-3 or TRBV12-4 and J usage is TRBJ1-1; a weak D match, TRBD1 (6 bases). Trimming cost V 8 bases and J 11 bases, with 21 bases left between them. The CDR3 runs 13 residues. In DNA, the CDR3 is TGTGCCAGCTCCGTGAGAAGGACAGATCGGGCTTTCTTT. As protein: CASSVRRTDRAFF.

This clonotype came up many times. The rearrangement links TRBV4-3 to TRBJ2-1; TRBD2 is a possible D gene (5 bases). Germline assignment: CDR1 LGHNA and CDR2 YSLEER. The CDR3 is 13 residues long. Deletions cut 3 bases from V and 3 bases from J, with 6 bases between. Written as DNA, the CDR3 is TGCGCCAGCAGCCAGAGGGACTACAATGAGCAGTTCTTC. Amino acid sequence: CASSQRDYNEQFF.

The table lists this clonotype with many counts. This rearrangement joins TRBV6-2 or TRBV6-3 to TRBJ1-2, with D maybe TRBD1 (5 bases). Trimming removed 7 bases from V and 3 bases from J, with 15 bases in between. The CDR3 is made up of 14 amino acids. Germline CDR1 is MNHEY and CDR2 is SVGEGT. In nucleotides, the CDR3 is TGTGCCAGCATAGACAGCGCCTCATACTATGGCTACACCTTC. Protein product: CASIDSASYYGYTF.

This clonotype occurred many times. The rearrangement joins TRBV7-3 to TRBJ2-1; D is possibly TRBD1 (6 bases). From germline, CDR1 is SGHTA and CDR2 FQGTGA. This CDR3 contains 15 residues. V was clipped by 2 bases and J by 7 bases, with 15 bases between them. Here the CDR3 DNA reads TGTGCCAGCAGCTTATTAGGCCAGGGGACGAATGAGCAGTTCTTC. The encoded protein is CASSLLGQGTNEQFF.

As DNA, the CDR3 is TGTGCCAGCAGCACCCCTGGGCCCCAGCATTTT. It translates to CASSTPGPQHF. The J gene is TRBJ1-5, the V gene TRBV11-2; D gene ambiguous. CDR3 size: 11 residues. Between the trimmed V and J ends, which lost 5 bases and 9 bases, there was a span of 8 bases. Germline V gene data show CDR1 as SGHAT and CDR2 as FQNNGV.

The gene calls are TRBV5-1 and TRBJ1-1; 9 nucleotides match TRBD1. Germline CDR1 reads SGHRS; CDR2 reads YFSETQ. CDR3 size: 15 residues. V shed 2 bases and J 2 bases; nucleotides not matched to a gene: 4. The DNA of the CDR3 is TGCGCCAGCAGCTTTCGACAGGGGGACAACACTGAAGCTTTCTTT. Protein sequence: CASSFRQGDNTEAFF.

V is TRBV18 and J is TRBJ2-3; 10 bases fit TRBD1. Looked up from germline, CDR1 is KGHSH and CDR2 is LQKENI. Trimming cost V 3 bases and J 3 bases; bases outside gene matches: 3. The CDR3 is 15 residues long. This CDR3 is CASSPPGQGTDTQYF. In DNA form, the CDR3 reads TGTGCCAGCTCACCTCCGGGACAGGGGACAGATACGCAGTATTTT.

This clonotype was recorded a few times. This chain joins TRBV24-1 and TRBJ2-5; TRBD2 might be the D (6 bases). This CDR3 has 13 amino acids. Germline V lookup: CDR1 KGHDR, CDR2 SFDVKD. The ends were cut back, 5 bases at V and 7 bases at J, with 13 bases in the middle. Here the CDR3 reads CATSAAGRGTQYF. In DNA form, the CDR3 reads TGTGCCACCAGTGCCGCAGGGCGGGGGACCCAGTACTTC.

The count of this clonotype is one. The chain recombines TRBV3-1 with TRBJ2-3; D tentatively reads TRBD1 or TRBD2 (5 bases each). Germline V lookup: CDR1 LGHDT, CDR2 YNNKEL (reference sequence). The CDR3 loop spans 15 amino acids. Trimming removed 1 base from V and 4 bases from J, with 12 bases in between. In DNA, the CDR3 is TGTGCCAGCAGCCAAGTAGAGCAGGGACCAGATACGCAGTATTTT. This sequence encodes CASSQVEQGPDTQYF.

There are many counts of this clonotype. V is TRBV7-3 and J is TRBJ1-6, with TRBD1 matching 7 bases. Germline values: CDR1 SGHTA, CDR2 FQGTGA. The CDR3 has 14 residues. V lost 4 bases and J lost 6; bases outside the gene matches: 3. CDR3 sequence: CASSSGTANSPLHF. CDR3 coding DNA: TGTGCCAGCAGCTCCGGGACAGCTAATTCACCCCTCCACTTT.